The 3 T cell receptor beta chains below come from one sample, sequenced in a study of cytomegalovirus exposure and HLA in healthy donors. With 60 Vbeta and 13 Jbeta primers, the PCR was carried out. The assay was immunoSEQ multiplex PCR, and TCRdb's table has in-frame clones only and misses some. The data contain around 110,000 clones, approximately 80% of them singletons. The material sequenced was PBMCs. These receptors all come from a male donor in good health and CMV-seronegative.

The J gene is TRBJ2-3, the V gene TRBV9; D not resolved. The CDR3 is 14 amino acids. Trimming shortened V by 3 bases and J by 0 bases, and 8 bases separated the two germline ends. Per the germline V gene, CDR1 is SGDLS and CDR2 is YYNGEE. The CDR3: CASSATRSTDTQYF. CDR3 DNA: TGTGCCAGCAGCGCCACACGAAGCACAGATACGCAGTATTTT.

The genes are TRBV6-1 and TRBJ2-3; no firm D call. Germline-derived CDR1 and CDR2 are MNHNS and SASEGT. Trimming took 2 bases from V and 1 from J, leaving 7 bases between them. The CDR3 length is 14 residues. This CDR3 is CASSEITGTDTQYF. The CDR3 DNA sequence: TGTGCCAGCAGTGAAATCACAGGCACAGATACGCAGTATTTT.

J is TRBJ2-7 and V is TRBV9; D might be TRBD1 (6 bases). Trimming shortened V by 0 bases and J by 2 bases, and 12 bases separated the two germline ends. This CDR3 has 15 residues. From germline, CDR1 is SGDLS and CDR2 YYNGEE. CDR3: CASSVDFRGPYEQYF. The CDR3 DNA sequence: TGTGCCAGCAGCGTAGATTTCAGGGGACCCTACGAGCAGTACTTC.